This T cell receptor (beta chain) was identified in a study of T cell responses to AZD1222 COVID-19 vaccine. The repertoire was sequenced with immunoSEQ multiplex PCR; TCRdb's copy has only in-frame clones and lacks some. Counted here are around 80,000 clones, 83% occurring once; the ten biggest clones make up approximately 1.3%. Trimming removed 6 bases at V and 5 bases at J, with 17 bases between. The CDR3 sequence is 15 residues long. In germline, CDR1 is MDHEN, CDR2 SYDVKM. The clonotype originates from an adult who received the AZD1222 COVID-19 vaccine. The sample was peripheral blood, taken 28 days after the second AZD1222 dose. The chain couples TRBV28 to TRBJ1-5; no clear D. CDR3 DNA sequence: TGTGCCAGCAGCCGCTTCGCGGGGTCGTATCAGCCCCAGCATTTT. This codes for CASSRFAGSYQPQHF.